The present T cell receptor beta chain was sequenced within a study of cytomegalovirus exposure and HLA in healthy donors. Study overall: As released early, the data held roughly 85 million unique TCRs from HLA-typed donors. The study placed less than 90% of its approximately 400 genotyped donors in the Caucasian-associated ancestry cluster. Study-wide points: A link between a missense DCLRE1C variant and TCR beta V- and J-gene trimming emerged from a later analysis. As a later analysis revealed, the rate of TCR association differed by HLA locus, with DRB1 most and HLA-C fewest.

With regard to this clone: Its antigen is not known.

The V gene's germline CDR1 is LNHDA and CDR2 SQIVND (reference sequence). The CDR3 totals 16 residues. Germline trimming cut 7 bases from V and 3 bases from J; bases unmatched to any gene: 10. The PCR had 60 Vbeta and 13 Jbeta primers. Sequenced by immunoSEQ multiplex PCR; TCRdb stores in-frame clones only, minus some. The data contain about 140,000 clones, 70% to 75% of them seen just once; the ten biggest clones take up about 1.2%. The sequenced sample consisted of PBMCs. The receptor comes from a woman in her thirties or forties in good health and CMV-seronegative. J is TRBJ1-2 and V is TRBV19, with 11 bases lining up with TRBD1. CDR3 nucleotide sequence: TGTGCCAGTAATGATGGACAGGGGGCGAGACACTATGGCTACACCTTC. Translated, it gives CASNDGQGARHYGYTF.